A single sample is the source of the 20 T cell receptor beta chains below, sequenced in a study of CD8 T cells in Susac syndrome. The authors reverse transcribed roughly 0.5 to 1 ug RNA with random hexamers. TCRdb re-analysed the immunoSEQ multiplex PCR reads in MiXCR, keeping a single row per CDR3 protein. The profile shows tens of thousands of distinct CDR3 sequences, 93% of them singletons. The material sequenced was CD8+ T cells from PBMCs. These receptors were taken from a human donor with multiple sclerosis.

The genes are TRBV7-9 and TRBJ1-2; D is ambiguous. CDR3 size: 14 residues. The germline V and J ends were trimmed by 5 bases and 8 bases, with 18 bases remaining between them. Per the germline V gene, CDR1 is SEHNR and CDR2 is FQNEAQ (reference sequence). CDR3 bases: TGTGCCAGCAGCCTCACCCCGGTTCGGGAGGGCTACACCTTC. This codes for CASSLTPVREGYTF.

This chain joins TRBV20-1 and TRBJ2-2, with a possible D match to TRBD1 (5 bases). Germline V gene sequence: CDR1 DFQATT, CDR2 SNEGSKA (reference sequence). This CDR3 region has 17 residues. The ends were cut back, 0 bases at V and 2 bases at J, with 16 bases in the middle. CDR3: CSARDLMLQGNTGELFF. CDR3 coding DNA: TGCAGTGCTAGAGATTTAATGTTGCAGGGCAACACCGGGGAGCTGTTTTTT.

J is TRBJ2-1 and V is TRBV9; D call uncertain. This CDR3 region has 15 residues. Germline V CDR1 and CDR2: SGDLS, YYNGEE. The germline V and J ends were trimmed by 0 bases and 0 bases, with 7 bases remaining between them. The CDR3 region has the DNA TGTGCCAGCAGCGTAGAATCTAGCTCCTACAATGAGCAGTTCTTC. Protein product: CASSVESSSYNEQFF. Together with reference TRBV9 and TRBJ2-1, the CDR3 gives the full variable domain: DSGVTQTPKHLITATGQRVTLRCSPRSGDLSVYWYQQSLDQGLQFLIQYYNGEERAKGNILERFSAQQFPDLHSELNLSSLELGDSALYFCASSVESSSYNEQFFGPGTRLTVL.

V and J are TRBV30 and TRBJ1-5; D is perhaps TRBD1 (6 bases). The CDR3 is 15 amino acids. V lost 3 bases and J lost 0, with 12 bases in between. Germline V gives CDR1 GTSNPN, CDR2 SVGIG (reference sequence). The CDR3, as DNA: TGTGCCTGGAGGAGTCAGGGGCTTAGCAATCAGCCCCAGCATTTT. Its protein is CAWRSQGLSNQPQHF.

This clonotype was seen a handful of times. This chain joins TRBV4-1 and TRBJ2-7, with no clear D. The length of the CDR3 is 14 residues. CDR1 is MGHRA, CDR2 YSYEKL, per germline. V was shortened by 1 base and J by 0 bases, with 7 bases between the two germline ends. In DNA form, the CDR3 reads TGCGCCAGCAGCCAAGGGCAAAGCTCCTACGAGCAGTACTTC. It encodes CASSQGQSSYEQYF.

CDR3 amino acids: CASSDLAPGQSGYTF. The CDR3 bases are TGTGCCAGCAGTGACTTGGCCCCGGGACAAAGTGGCTACACCTTC. The V call is TRBV25-1, the J call TRBJ1-2, with D tentatively TRBD1 (6 bases). CDR3 size: 15 residues. V was cut by 3 bases and J by 7 bases, with 18 bases left in between. CDR1 and CDR2 (germline): MGHDK, SYGVNS.

This clonotype was observed a single time. The genes are TRBV14 and TRBJ1-1; D is undetermined. With 5 bases removed from V and 5 bases from J, the gap between germline ends came to 9 bases. The CDR3 covers 12 residues. Per the germline V gene, CDR1 is SGHDN and CDR2 is FVKESK. This chain's CDR3 is CASSTFGTEAFF. The CDR3 nucleotides are TGTGCCAGCAGCACCTTTGGGACTGAAGCTTTCTTT.

This rearrangement joins TRBV5-6 to TRBJ2-7, with 12 bases that match TRBD1. The CDR3 covers 17 residues. The ends lost 4 bases at V and 0 bases at J; junction bases unmatched: 8. The germline V gene has CDR1 SGHDT and CDR2 YYEEEE. The chain's CDR3 is CASSPGTGGESSYEQYF. The CDR3 bases are TGTGCCAGCAGCCCCGGGACAGGGGGCGAATCCTCCTACGAGCAGTACTTC.

The chain carries TRBV14 and TRBJ2-5; the D gene is possibly TRBD2 (5 bases). V gave up 1 base and J gave up 1 base, with 13 bases separating them. This CDR3 region has 16 residues. Germline loops: CDR1 SGHDN, CDR2 FVKESK. The CDR3 sequence: CASSQVMEDGQETQYF. CDR3 nucleotide sequence: TGTGCCAGCAGCCAAGTTATGGAGGACGGCCAAGAGACCCAGTACTTC. Filled out from reference TRBV14 and TRBJ2-5, the complete variable domain reads EAGVTQFPSHSVIEKGQTVTLRCDPISGHDNLYWYRRVMGKEIKFLLHFVKESKQDESGMPNNRFLAERTGGTYSTLKVQPAELEDSGVYFCASSQVMEDGQETQYFGPGTRLLVL.

The chain joins TRBV11-2 to TRBJ2-1; D is possibly TRBD2 (7 bases). This CDR3 has 18 amino acids. Deletions cut 4 bases from V and 9 bases from J, with 28 bases between. Germline assignment: CDR1 SGHAT and CDR2 FQNNGV. The CDR3 bases are TGTGCCAGCAGCTCGCCCATAGAGGGGGGGGGCCGGATTGGTGAGCAGTTCTTC. Residues: CASSSPIEGGGRIGEQFF. Together with reference TRBV11-2 and TRBJ2-1, the CDR3 gives the full variable domain: EAGVAQSPRYKIIEKRQSVAFWCNPISGHATLYWYQQILGQGPKLLIQFQNNGVVDDSQLPKDRFSAERLKGVDSTLKIQPAKLEDSAVYLCASSSPIEGGGRIGEQFFGPGTRLTVL.

The chain combines TRBV29-1 with TRBJ2-7; tentative D call: TRBD2 (6 bases). The CDR3 covers 13 residues. CDR1 is SQVTM and CDR2 is ANQGSEA in the germline V gene. V was cut by 3 bases and J by 4 bases, with 13 bases left in between. The CDR3 spells CSVEGGARYEQYF. The CDR3 DNA reads TGCAGCGTTGAGGGGGGAGCTCGATACGAGCAGTACTTC.

This sequence joins TRBV30 and TRBJ1-6; perhaps TRBD1 as D (5 bases). The CDR3 consists of 13 residues. CDR1 is GTSNPN, CDR2 SVGIG, per germline (reference sequence). V was clipped by 1 base and J by 9 bases, with 10 bases between them. CDR3 coding DNA: TGTGCCTGGAGTGGTGGGGGAGTTTCACCCCTCCACTTT. As protein: CAWSGGGVSPLHF.

This clonotype is a singleton in its sample. The J gene is TRBJ2-7, the V gene TRBV2; a weak D match, TRBD1 (5 bases). The CDR3 spans 17 residues. The V and J ends lost 6 bases and 1 base respectively, with 22 bases between them. Looked up from germline, CDR1 is SNHLY and CDR2 is FYNNEI. CDR3 DNA: TGTGCCAGCAGAGACCCCGTTATGGGTGCAGGGTCCTACGAGCAGTACTTC. The encoded protein is CASRDPVMGAGSYEQYF.

V and J are TRBV12-3 or TRBV12-4 and TRBJ2-1, with D perhaps TRBD2 (5 bases). V shed 7 bases and J shed 4 bases, with 14 bases lying between them. The CDR3 has 14 residues. CDR3 loop: CASTQSGLYNEQFF. The CDR3 DNA reads TGTGCCAGCACCCAAAGCGGACTGTACAATGAGCAGTTCTTC.

DNA for the CDR3: TGTGCCAGCAGTTACTCTGAGGGGACCAACTATGGCTACACCTTC. It encodes CASSYSEGTNYGYTF. This sequence joins TRBV6-5 and TRBJ1-2; tentatively, D is TRBD1 (5 bases). There are 15 residues in the CDR3. Germline CDR1 is MNHEY and CDR2 is SVGAGI. Trimming took off 0 bases at V and 2 bases at J, with 10 bases between the two ends.

The chain couples TRBV13 to TRBJ2-5; D call uncertain. Between the trimmed V and J ends, which lost 0 bases and 4 bases, there was a span of 9 bases. CDR1 PRHDT and CDR2 FYEKMQ come from the germline V gene (reference sequence). CDR3 length: 14 amino acids. The CDR3 reads CASSLGSTAETQYF. The CDR3 DNA is TGTGCCAGCAGCTTAGGATCAACCGCAGAGACCCAGTACTTC.

This rearrangement joins TRBV18 to TRBJ2-7, with 9 bases that match TRBD1. This CDR3 spans 14 amino acids. Looked up from germline, CDR1 is KGHSH and CDR2 is LQKENI. After removal of 3 bases from V and 3 bases from J, the junction contained 3 bases not matched to a gene. In DNA form, the CDR3 reads TGTGCCAGCTCACCGGGACAGGGCGTCTACGAGCAGTACTTC. The encoded protein is CASSPGQGVYEQYF.

J is TRBJ2-3 and V is TRBV27; 9 nucleotides match TRBD2. V dropped 4 bases and J dropped 6; count of bases not matched to a gene: 8. CDR1 is MNHEY and CDR2 is SMNVEV in the germline V gene (reference sequence). The CDR3 length is 15 residues. CDR3 in amino acids: CASSSRSAGGDTQYF. The CDR3 DNA reads as TGTGCCAGCAGTTCTCGGAGCGCGGGGGGGGATACGCAGTATTTT.

The chain employs TRBV19 and TRBJ1-2; D is uncertain. CDR3 length equals 10 residues. Germline CDR1 reads LNHDA; CDR2 reads SQIVND (reference sequence). V was cut by 5 bases and J by 8 bases, with 6 bases left in between. The CDR3 spells CASSWEGYTF. The CDR3 region has the DNA TGTGCCAGTAGTTGGGAGGGCTACACCTTC.

The rearrangement uses TRBV15 and TRBJ2-7; 8 nucleotides line up with TRBD1. The CDR3 is made up of 13 amino acids. Trimming removed 3 bases from V and 3 bases from J; junction bases left unmatched: 1. Germline V gene sequence: CDR1 LNHNV, CDR2 YYDKDF (reference sequence). CDR3: CATSSGQGYEQYF. CDR3 coding DNA: TGTGCCACCAGCAGCGGACAGGGCTACGAGCAGTACTTC.